This T cell receptor beta chain was captured by sequencing in a study of tumor-infiltrating lymphocytes in localized non-small cell lung cancer. Clones were sequenced by immunoSEQ multiplex PCR, and TCRdb holds only the in-frame ones, with some missing. The sample lists about 12,000 clones, about 82% occurring once. This CDR3 has 15 residues. Trimming pared 4 bases from V and 9 bases from J, leaving 21 bases between. Germline V CDR1 and CDR2: SGDLS, YYNGEE. The count of this clone is one. The J gene is TRBJ2-3, the V gene TRBV9; possibly TRBD2 for D (7 bases). Source material: uninvolved lung tissue not adjacent to the tumor. The TCR originated in a human donor with non-small cell lung cancer. CDR3 sequence (DNA): TGTGCCAGCAGCCCACCGAGGGGGGGTGGGGAGACGCAGTATTTT. This encodes CASSPPRGGGETQYF.